The 20 T cell receptor beta chains reported below all come from one sample, sequenced in a study of cytomegalovirus exposure and HLA in healthy donors. The PCR made use of 60 Vbeta and 13 Jbeta primers. Sequencing was performed with immunoSEQ multiplex PCR; in TCRdb, only in-frame clones are kept and a portion is missing. The table includes some 120,000 clones, roughly 80% detected once. Sequenced material: PBMCs. The receptors shown here come from a man in his late teens or twenties in good health and CMV-seronegative.

The rearrangement uses TRBV6-1 and TRBJ1-5; weak D call: TRBD1 (5 bases). Germline V gives CDR1 MNHNS, CDR2 SASEGT. V lost 3 bases, J lost 2 bases, and 14 bases lay in between. The CDR3 is made up of 16 amino acids. The chain's CDR3 is CASSDKGSTGNQPQHF. The CDR3 DNA reads as TGTGCCAGCAGTGATAAGGGGTCTACAGGCAATCAGCCCCAGCATTTT.

V gene TRBV19 combines with J gene TRBJ2-2, with D maybe TRBD2 (5 bases). Trimming left V 0 bases short and J 5 bases short, with 13 bases between. The length of the CDR3 is 16 residues. Germline V gene data show CDR1 as LNHDA and CDR2 as SQIVND (reference sequence). Here the CDR3 reads CASSIERGRWTGELFF. The CDR3 region has the DNA TGTGCCAGTAGTATAGAAAGAGGGCGATGGACCGGGGAGCTGTTTTTT.

The count of this clone is one. The gene calls are TRBV6-5 and TRBJ1-5; 7 nucleotides line up with TRBD1. In germline, CDR1 is MNHEY, CDR2 SVGAGI. The junction had 3 bases not matched to a gene; V was cut back by 5 bases and J by 8 bases. This CDR3 is 12 amino acids long. CDR3 sequence: CASSPQGEPQHF. CDR3 nucleotides: TGTGCCAGCAGTCCCCAGGGGGAGCCCCAGCATTTT.

V is TRBV7-9 and J is TRBJ2-1; 7 bases align to TRBD2. The germline V gene encodes CDR1 SEHNR and CDR2 FQNEAQ (reference sequence). There are 15 residues in the CDR3. V lost 5 bases to trimming and J lost 0 bases; unmatched junction nucleotides: 4. CDR3 in amino acids: CASSQSGVSYNEQFF. DNA for the CDR3: TGTGCCAGCAGCCAGAGCGGGGTCTCCTACAATGAGCAGTTCTTC. The variable domain in full, with the rest retrieved from reference TRBV7-9 and TRBJ2-1, is DTGVSQNPRHKITKRGQNVTFRCDPISEHNRLYWYRQTLGQGPEFLTYFQNEAQLEKSRLLSDRFSAERPKGSFSTLEIQRTEQGDSAMYLCASSQSGVSYNEQFFGPGTRLTVL.

The table lists this clone with a count of one. The CDR3 loop reads CASSLRGMNTEAFF. Written as DNA, the CDR3 is TGTGCCAGCAGCTTACGGGGGATGAACACTGAAGCTTTCTTT. This chain links TRBV7-9 with TRBJ1-1, with D possibly TRBD1 on 5 matching bases. The germline CDR1 and CDR2 sequences are SEHNR and FQNEAQ (reference sequence). V lost 2 bases and J 0 bases, leaving 7 bases between the germline ends. CDR3 length equals 14 residues.

V gene TRBV27 combines with J gene TRBJ2-3, with a possible D match to TRBD2 (6 bases). The ends were cut back, 3 bases at V and 5 bases at J, with 15 bases in the middle. The V gene's germline CDR1 is MNHEY and CDR2 SMNVEV (reference sequence). This CDR3 is built from 15 residues. CDR3 bases: TGTGCCAGCAGTTTTGGGGGGTACTACAGAGATACGCAGTATTTT. It codes for CASSFGGYYRDTQYF.

The chain employs TRBV6-4 and TRBJ2-3, with TRBD1 matching 8 bases. The V gene's germline CDR1 is MRHNA and CDR2 SNTAGT. The trim removed 5 bases at V and 1 base at J, leaving 5 bases unmatched. CDR3 length: 15 amino acids. The CDR3 sequence: CASSPDRVGTDTQYF. The CDR3 region has the DNA TGTGCCAGCAGTCCGGACAGGGTGGGCACAGATACGCAGTATTTT.

The chain uses TRBV5-1 and TRBJ1-1; maybe TRBD1 (6 bases). The V gene lost 2 bases and the J gene lost 7 bases, with 12 bases spanning the gap. Germline V CDR1 and CDR2: SGHRS, YFSETQ. This CDR3 spans 13 amino acids. CDR3 nucleotide sequence: TGCGCCAGCAGCTTTACAACAGGGTATGAAGCTTTCTTT. Translation: CASSFTTGYEAFF.

The J gene is TRBJ1-1, the V gene TRBV6-1; no clear D gene. The germline V gene has CDR1 MNHNS and CDR2 SASEGT. Between the trimmed V and J ends, which lost 2 bases and 4 bases, there was a span of 11 bases. The CDR3 length is 14 residues. CDR3 sequence reads: CASSEKVEGTEAFF. CDR3 sequence (DNA): TGTGCCAGCAGTGAAAAGGTGGAGGGCACTGAAGCTTTCTTT.

The chain has TRBV2 and TRBJ2-2; D possibly corresponds to TRBD1 (5 bases). Trimming took 5 bases from V and 8 from J, leaving 18 bases between them. Per the germline V gene, CDR1 is SNHLY and CDR2 is FYNNEI. The CDR3 has 15 residues. CDR3 DNA: TGTGCCAGCAGTAAGGACATTACCTCGATGGGGGAGCTGTTTTTT. This gives the protein CASSKDITSMGELFF.

Comment on this clone: Other DNA sequences in the sample encode the same CDR3. In DNA form, the CDR3 reads TGTGCCAGCAGCTTGGGGCAGGGGGTCGAAAAACTGTTTTTT. It encodes CASSLGQGVEKLFF. V and J are TRBV7-9 and TRBJ1-4, with 7 bases lining up with TRBD1. The V gene's germline CDR1 is SEHNR and CDR2 FQNEAQ (reference sequence). V lost 3 bases to trimming and J lost 8 bases; unmatched junction nucleotides: 6. CDR3 length equals 14 residues.

Regarding this clone: The sample carries other DNA sequences with the same CDR3. V gene TRBV27 combines with J gene TRBJ1-2; 10 bases align to TRBD1. Trimming cost V 6 bases and J 3 bases; bases outside gene matches: 4. This CDR3 is built from 14 residues. CDR1 MNHEY and CDR2 SMNVEV come from the germline V gene (reference sequence). DNA for the CDR3: TGTGCCAGCAGGCGGACAGGGGGTGACTATGGCTACACCTTC. It specifies CASRRTGGDYGYTF.

This clone was recorded once. The chain is built from TRBV7-6 and TRBJ2-3; maybe TRBD2 (5 bases). V lost 10 bases and J lost 0, with 17 bases in between. The CDR3 extends over 15 amino acids. Germline CDR1 reads SGHVS; CDR2 reads FNYEAQ. This CDR3 is CATSILAASTDTQYF. The DNA for the CDR3 is TGTGCCACCTCGATCCTAGCAGCGAGCACAGATACGCAGTATTTT.

The V gene is TRBV7-9, the J gene TRBJ2-6; 8 positions agree with TRBD1. The CDR3 spans 14 residues. Germline CDR1 and CDR2: SEHNR and FQNEAQ (reference sequence). V dropped 11 bases and J dropped 0; count of bases not matched to a gene: 3. The CDR3 here is CAWTGISGANVLTF. The CDR3 DNA sequence: TGTGCCTGGACAGGGATCTCTGGGGCCAACGTCCTGACTTTC.

This rearrangement joins TRBV4-2 to TRBJ2-1; D perhaps matches TRBD2 (5 bases). V lost 1 base and J lost 8, with 18 bases in between. This CDR3 is 16 amino acids long. Germline CDR1 reads LGHNA; CDR2 reads YNFKEQ. The CDR3 loop reads CASSQGAAVGVDEQFF. CDR3 bases: TGTGCCAGCAGCCAAGGAGCCGCGGTGGGAGTCGATGAGCAGTTCTTC.

The gene calls are TRBV5-4 and TRBJ1-1, with D unclear. V was pared by 0 bases and J by 5 bases, with 11 bases between. Germline lookup yields CDR1 SGHNT and CDR2 YYREEE (reference sequence). The CDR3 runs to 14 residues. This CDR3 reads CASSLGARGTEAFF. CDR3 nucleotide sequence: TGTGCCAGCAGCTTGGGGGCCAGAGGGACTGAAGCTTTCTTT. Looking up the rest from reference TRBV5-4 and TRBJ1-1 gives the full variable domain: ETGVTQSPTHLIKTRGQQVTLRCSSQSGHNTVSWYQQALGQGPQFIFQYYREEENGRGNFPPRFSGLQFPNYSSELNVNALELDDSALYLCASSLGARGTEAFFGQGTRLTVV.

The J gene is TRBJ1-6, the V gene TRBV2, with TRBD1 as a possible D gene (5 bases). The CDR3 covers 14 residues. Trimming pared 7 bases from V and 9 bases from J, leaving 16 bases between. Germline V gene data show CDR1 as SNHLY and CDR2 as FYNNEI. The CDR3 DNA reads as TGTGCCAGCATGGCGGCGGCAGGGTTTTCACCCCTCCACTTT. Amino acids: CASMAAAGFSPLHF.

This chain links TRBV5-6 with TRBJ2-1; TRBD2 matches 8 bases. Germline loops: CDR1 SGHDT, CDR2 YYEEEE. This CDR3 is 17 amino acids long. V was pared by 4 bases and J by 3 bases, with 12 bases of the junction left unmatched. The CDR3 is CASSPSLAGMVYNEQFF. The DNA for the CDR3 is TGTGCCAGCAGCCCTTCTTTAGCGGGGATGGTCTACAATGAGCAGTTCTTC.

V usage is TRBV27 and J usage is TRBJ2-6; D remains unclear. The V end was cut by 6 bases, the J end by 0 bases, with 9 bases between. CDR1 is MNHEY, CDR2 SMNVEV, per germline (reference sequence). The CDR3 spans 15 residues. The CDR3 region is CASSPSSSGANVLTF. The CDR3 DNA sequence: TGTGCCAGCAGCCCGAGTAGCTCTGGGGCCAACGTCCTGACTTTC.

This rearrangement joins TRBV18 to TRBJ2-4; D perhaps matches TRBD1 (6 bases). The germline V gene encodes CDR1 KGHSH and CDR2 LQKENI. Trimming pared 6 bases from V and 1 base from J, leaving 10 bases between. This CDR3 is built from 14 residues. The CDR3 region has the DNA TGTGCCAGCTCCCCTGACAGGGCCAAAAACATTCAGTACTTC. Its protein is CASSPDRAKNIQYF.